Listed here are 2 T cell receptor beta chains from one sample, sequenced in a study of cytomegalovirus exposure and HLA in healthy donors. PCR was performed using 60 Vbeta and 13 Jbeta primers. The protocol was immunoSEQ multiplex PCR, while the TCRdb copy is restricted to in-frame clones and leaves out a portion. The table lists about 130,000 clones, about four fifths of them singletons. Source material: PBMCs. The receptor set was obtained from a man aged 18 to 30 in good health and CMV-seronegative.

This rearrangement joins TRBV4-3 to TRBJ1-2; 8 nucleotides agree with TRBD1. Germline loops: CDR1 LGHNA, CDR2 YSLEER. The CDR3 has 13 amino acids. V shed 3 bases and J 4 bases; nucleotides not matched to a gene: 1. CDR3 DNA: TGCGCCAGCAGCCATGGACAGGGCTATGGCTACACCTTC. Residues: CASSHGQGYGYTF.

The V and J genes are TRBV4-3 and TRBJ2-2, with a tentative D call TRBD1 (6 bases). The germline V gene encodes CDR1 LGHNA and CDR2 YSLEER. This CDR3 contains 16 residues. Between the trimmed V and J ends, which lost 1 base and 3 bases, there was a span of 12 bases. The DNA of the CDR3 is TGCGCCAGCAGCCAAGTTCTCAGGGGAGACACCGGGGAGCTGTTTTTT. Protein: CASSQVLRGDTGELFF.